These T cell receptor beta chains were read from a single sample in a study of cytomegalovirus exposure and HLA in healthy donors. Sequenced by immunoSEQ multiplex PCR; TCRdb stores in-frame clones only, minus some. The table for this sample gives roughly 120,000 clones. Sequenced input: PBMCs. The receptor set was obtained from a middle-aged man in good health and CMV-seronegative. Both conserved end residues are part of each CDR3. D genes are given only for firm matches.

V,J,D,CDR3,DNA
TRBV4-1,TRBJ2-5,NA,CASSQVPGLGGETQYF,TGCGCCAGCAGCCAAGTTCCCGGACTCGGTGGAGAGACCCAGTACTTC
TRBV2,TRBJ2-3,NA,CASSDLAPRTDTQYF,TGTGCCAGCAGTGATCTAGCGCCGAGGACAGATACGCAGTATTTT
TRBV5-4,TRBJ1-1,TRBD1,CASSRLTGGGTEAFF,TGTGCCAGCAGCCGACTGACAGGGGGCGGCACTGAAGCTTTCTTT
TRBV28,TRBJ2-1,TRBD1,CASSGRTGITNEQFF,TGTGCCAGCAGTGGTAGGACAGGGATTACGAATGAGCAGTTCTTC
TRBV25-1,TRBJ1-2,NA,CASTLQDSYGYTF,TGTGCCAGTACTCTACAGGATTCCTATGGCTACACCTTC
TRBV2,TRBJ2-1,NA,CASMRGDSYNEQFF,TGTGCCAGCATGCGCGGGGATTCCTACAATGAGCAGTTCTTC
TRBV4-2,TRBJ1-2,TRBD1,CASSQRDRGDYGYTF,TGTGCCAGCAGCCAGCGGGACAGGGGAGACTATGGCTACACCTTC
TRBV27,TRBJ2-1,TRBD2,CASSFGTSENEQFF,TGTGCCAGCAGTTTTGGTACTAGCGAAAATGAGCAGTTCTTC
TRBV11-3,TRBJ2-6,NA,CASSLGRNTNVLTF,TGTGCCAGCAGCTTAGGCAGAAATACCAACGTCCTGACTTTC
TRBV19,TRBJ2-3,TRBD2,CASSMGGIRTDTQYF,TGTGCCAGTAGTATGGGGGGGATAAGAACAGATACGCAGTATTTT
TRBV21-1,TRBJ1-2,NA,CASSNNMGPLRHGYTF,TGTGCCAGCAGCAATAATATGGGCCCGCTAAGACATGGCTACACCTTC
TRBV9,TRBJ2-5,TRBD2,CASSLAEETQYF,TGTGCCAGCAGCCTAGCGGAAGAGACCCAGTACTTC
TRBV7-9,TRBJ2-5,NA,CASSLSRNQETQYF,TGTGCCAGCAGCTTAAGCAGGAACCAAGAGACCCAGTACTTC
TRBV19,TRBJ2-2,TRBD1,CASQRAGTGNTGELFF,TGTGCCAGTCAGCGCGCCGGGACAGGTAACACCGGGGAGCTGTTTTTT
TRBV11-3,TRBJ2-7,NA,CASSSSPGEAYEQYF,TGTGCCAGCAGCTCGAGCCCGGGAGAGGCCTACGAGCAGTACTTC
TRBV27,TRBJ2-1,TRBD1,CASSPWTGAEQFF,TGTGCCAGCAGTCCGTGGACAGGGGCTGAGCAGTTCTTC
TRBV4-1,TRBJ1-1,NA,CASSQEGVTEAFF,TGCGCCAGCAGCCAAGAGGGAGTGACTGAAGCTTTCTTT
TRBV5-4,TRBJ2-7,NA,CASSWMDMGRPYEQYF,TGTGCCAGCAGCTGGATGGATATGGGCCGTCCCTACGAGCAGTACTTC
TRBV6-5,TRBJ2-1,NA,CASINSGSGYNEQFF,TGTGCCAGCATAAACAGCGGATCTGGATACAATGAGCAGTTCTTC
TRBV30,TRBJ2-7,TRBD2,CAWSVQGTSGRAGNGNF,TGTGCCTGGAGCGTACAAGGGACTAGCGGGAGGGCGGGGAATGGAAACTTC
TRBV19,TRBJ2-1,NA,CASSWSSSSYNEQFF,TGTGCCAGTAGTTGGAGCTCTAGCTCCTACAATGAGCAGTTCTTC
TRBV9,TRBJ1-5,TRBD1,CASSVGQGLDQPQHF,TGTGCCAGCAGCGTGGGACAGGGTCTGGATCAGCCCCAGCATTTT
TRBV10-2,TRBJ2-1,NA,CASSEASYSPNEQFF,TGCGCCAGCAGTGAGGCTAGCTATTCGCCCAATGAGCAGTTCTTC
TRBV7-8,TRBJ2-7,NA,CAGSLRSYEQYF,TGTGCCGGCAGCTTACGTAGCTACGAGCAGTACTTC
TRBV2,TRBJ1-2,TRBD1,CASSRQGADYGYTF,TGTGCCAGCAGTCGACAGGGGGCGGACTATGGCTACACCTTC
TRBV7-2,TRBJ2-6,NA,CASSRAGDRSSGANVLTF,TGTGCCAGCAGCCGTGCGGGCGACCGAAGCTCTGGGGCCAACGTCCTGACTTTC
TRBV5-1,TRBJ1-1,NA,CASSLVQSLNTEAFF,TGCGCCAGCAGCTTGGTACAATCGTTGAACACTGAAGCTTTCTTT
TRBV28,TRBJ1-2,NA,CASSLGAGAYGYTF,TGTGCCAGCAGTTTAGGGGCAGGGGCCTATGGCTACACCTTC
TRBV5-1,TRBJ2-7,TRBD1,CASSLEGQNYEQYF,TGCGCCAGCAGCTTGGAGGGACAGAACTACGAGCAGTACTTC
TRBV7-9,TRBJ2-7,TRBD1,CASSRQGGDYEQYF,TGTGCCAGCAGCCGACAGGGGGGGGACTACGAGCAGTACTTC
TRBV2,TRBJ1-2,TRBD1,CASSRGDRDYGYTF,TGTGCCAGCAGTCGGGGGGACAGGGACTATGGCTACACCTTC
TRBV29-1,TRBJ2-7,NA,CSVEVGQYYEQYF,TGCAGCGTTGAGGTGGGTCAGTACTACGAGCAGTACTTC
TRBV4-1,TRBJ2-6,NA,CASSQDGGAGKGANVLTF,TGCGCCAGCAGCCAAGATGGAGGGGCAGGGAAAGGGGCCAACGTCCTGACTTTC
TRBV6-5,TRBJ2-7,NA,CASSYSAGWGEQYF,TGTGCCAGCAGTTACTCAGCAGGGTGGGGCGAGCAGTACTTC
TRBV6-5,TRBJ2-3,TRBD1,CASRRDRGTDTQYF,TGTGCCAGCAGGCGGGACAGGGGCACAGATACGCAGTATTTT
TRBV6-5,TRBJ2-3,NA,CASRAQGGRTDTQYF,TGTGCCAGCAGAGCACAGGGAGGGAGGACAGATACGCAGTATTTT
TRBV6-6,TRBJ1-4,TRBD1,CASSYTGTANEKLFF,TGTGCCAGCAGTTACACCGGGACAGCTAATGAAAAACTGTTTTTT
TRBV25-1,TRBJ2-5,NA,CASSRSNQETQYF,TGTGCCAGTTCTCGATCTAACCAAGAGACCCAGTACTTC
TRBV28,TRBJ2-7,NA,CASRGNRDSIYEQYF,TGTGCCAGCCGCGGGAACCGGGACTCTATCTACGAGCAGTACTTC
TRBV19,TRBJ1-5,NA,CASTVGAGAGNQPQHF,TGTGCCAGTACGGTCGGGGCAGGGGCAGGCAATCAGCCCCAGCATTTT
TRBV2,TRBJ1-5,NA,CASGASTVEISNQPQHF,TGTGCCAGTGGGGCGTCTACGGTCGAAATTAGCAATCAGCCCCAGCATTTT
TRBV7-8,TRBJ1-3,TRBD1,CASSVGTAGNTIYF,TGTGCCAGCAGCGTTGGGACAGCTGGAAACACCATATATTTT
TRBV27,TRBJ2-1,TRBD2,CASSHRLAGYNEQFF,TGTGCCAGCAGCCATAGACTAGCGGGGTACAATGAGCAGTTCTTC